This TCR beta chain was profiled in a study of tissue T cells after allogeneic stem cell transplantation. The study's findings and limits: Which tissue TCRs were alloreactive or antigen-specific was not determined. Some clones might be persisting host cells. Shared clones across patients were few; motif clustering revealed tissue-specific shared signatures.

Note on this clone: Its antigen is undetermined. The genes are named according to mouse. Coverage ceases 1 residue before the CDR3 finishes, and the germline J gene fills in the end.

Regarding time point: mouse harvest day 7 after allogeneic transplant. Mouse grafts combined 10^7 T-cell-depleted bone marrow cells with 10^6 splenic CD5+ T cells. V was pared by 0 bases and J by 1 base, with 4 bases between. The CDR3 is made up of 13 amino acids. Germline V gives CDR1 SGHSN, CDR2 HYEKVE. CDR3 sequences, V/J genes, frequencies and template counts came from survey-depth TCRbeta sequencing. Repertoires were generated with immunoSEQ multiplex PCR, while TCRdb's copy carries only in-frame clones and drops some. The repertoire includes more than 10,000 clones, roughly two fifths of them detected once, and approximately 1.9% sits in the top ten.

This receptor was identified in a female BALB/c mouse given C57BL/6 T cells with graft-versus-host disease after an allogeneic hematopoietic cell transplant. The specimen sequenced was skin. V and J are TRBV12-1 and TRBJ2-5; D gene ambiguous. CDR3 residues: CASSLTHQDTQYF. CDR3 DNA, as far as it was read: TGTGCCAGCTCTCTCACACACCAAGACACCCAGTAC. Full variable domain (rest looked up from reference TRBV12-1 and TRBJ2-5): DSGVVQSPRHIIKEKGGRSVLTCIPISGHSNVVWYQQTLGKELKFLIQHYEKVERDKGFLPSRFSVQQFDDYHSEMNMSALELEDSAMYFCASSLTHQDTQYFGPGTRLLVL.